One sample yielded the 5 T cell receptor beta chains listed below, sequenced in a study of Graves' ophthalmopathy and Graves' hyperthyroidism (dated by TCRdb to the late 2010s). TCRdb records Illumina HiSeq 2000 as the sequencer. TCR beta CDR3 regions were amplified from RNA transcripts for repertoire sequencing. HTBI primers and the Qiagen OneStep RT-PCR kit were used in a first-round RT-PCR, which was followed by a second-round multiplex PCR, size selection and purification. Using fastp trimming at Q25 and MiXCR clonotype assembly, TCRdb reanalyzed the public sequencing data and kept in-frame beta chains. Each CDR3 protein gets just one entry, which takes the most common genes and DNA from the rows behind it. The sample has roughly 400,000 distinct CDR3 sequences on record, about 16% of them singletons. The ten biggest clones cover roughly 7% of the sample. Sequencing used peripheral blood. All receptors derive from a young woman with stable Graves' hyperthyroidism. Donor details come from another sample of the same person, matched by shared clones.

The chain employs TRBV5-6 and TRBJ2-7, with 11 bases lining up with TRBD2. The CDR3 runs to 15 residues. Germline trimming cut 4 bases from V and 3 bases from J; bases unmatched to any gene: 6. Germline V gene sequence: CDR1 SGHDT, CDR2 YYEEEE. CDR3 in amino acids: CASSPGTSGFYEQYF. The CDR3 DNA reads TGTGCCAGCAGCCCCGGGACTAGCGGTTTCTACGAGCAGTACTTC. Supplemented by reference TRBV5-6 and TRBJ2-7, the full variable domain reads DAGVTQSPTHLIKTRGQQVTLRCSPKSGHDTVSWYQQALGQGPQFIFQYYEEEERQRGNFPDRFSGHQFPNYSSELNVNALLLGDSALYLCASSPGTSGFYEQYFGPGTRLTVT.

This clonotype was recorded at least ten times. The chain employs TRBV6-5 and TRBJ2-3; D ambiguous. Trimming removed 3 bases at V and 3 bases at J, with 7 bases between. The germline V gene has CDR1 MNHEY and CDR2 SVGAGI. The CDR3 sequence is 13 residues long. CDR3 sequence: CASSYLRTDTQYF. For the CDR3, the DNA is TGTGCCAGCAGTTATTTGAGGACAGATACGCAGTATTTT.

This clonotype showed up many times. The CDR3 bases are TGTGCCAGCTCACCAACACGGGGCTCCTATAATTCACCCCTCCACTTT. Protein sequence: CASSPTRGSYNSPLHF. The J gene is TRBJ1-6, the V gene TRBV18; D is ambiguous. The germline V gene has CDR1 KGHSH and CDR2 LQKENI. This CDR3 is built from 16 residues. Trimming took 2 bases from V and 0 from J, leaving 8 bases between them.

Notes on this clonotype: Sequence at one end of the junction differs from germline and may be a read error. The chain recombines TRBV7-2 with TRBJ1-1, with D perhaps TRBD1 (6 bases). CDR1 is SGHTA and CDR2 is FQGNSA in the germline V gene. The length of the CDR3 is 14 residues. CDR3 region: CASSDRKANTEAFF. CDR3 DNA sequence: TGCGCCAGCAGCGACAGGAAAGCGAACACTGAAGCTTTCTTT.

The chain recombines TRBV12-3 or TRBV12-4 with TRBJ1-5; possible D gene TRBD1, 6 bases. Trimming stripped 6 bases from V and 7 bases from J, with 10 bases between. The CDR3 consists of 12 residues. The CDR3 bases are TGTGCCAGCAGGATAGGGGGACAGCCCCAGCATTTT. Its translation is CASRIGGQPQHF.